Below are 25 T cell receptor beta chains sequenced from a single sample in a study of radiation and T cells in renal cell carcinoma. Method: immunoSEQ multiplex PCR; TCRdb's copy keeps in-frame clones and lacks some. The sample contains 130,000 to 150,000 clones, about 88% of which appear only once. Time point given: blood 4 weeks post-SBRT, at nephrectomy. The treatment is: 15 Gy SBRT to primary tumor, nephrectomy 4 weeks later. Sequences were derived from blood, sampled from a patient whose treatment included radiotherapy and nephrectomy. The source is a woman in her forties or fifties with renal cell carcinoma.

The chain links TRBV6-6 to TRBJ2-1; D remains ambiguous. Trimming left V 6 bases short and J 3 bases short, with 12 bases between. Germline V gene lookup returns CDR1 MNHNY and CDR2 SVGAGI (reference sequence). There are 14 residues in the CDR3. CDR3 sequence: CASSPSEYYNEQFF. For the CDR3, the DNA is TGTGCCAGCAGCCCCTCAGAATACTACAATGAGCAGTTCTTC.

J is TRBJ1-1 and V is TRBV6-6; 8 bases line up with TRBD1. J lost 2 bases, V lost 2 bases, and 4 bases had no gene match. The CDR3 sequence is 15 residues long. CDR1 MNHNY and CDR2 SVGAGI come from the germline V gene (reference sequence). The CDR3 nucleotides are TGTGCCAGCAGTTACCGGACAGGGTCAAACACTGAAGCTTTCTTT. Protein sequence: CASSYRTGSNTEAFF.

CDR3 DNA: TGTGCTAGTATGTCAGGGGAAGGAGAGACCCAGTACTTC. This encodes CASMSGEGETQYF. The V call is TRBV12-5, the J call TRBJ2-5; possible D gene TRBD1, 6 bases. In germline, CDR1 is LGHNT, CDR2 FRNRAP. Between the trimmed V and J ends, which lost 8 bases and 4 bases, there was a span of 14 bases. CDR3 length equals 13 residues.

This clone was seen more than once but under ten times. The chain's CDR3 is CASSFGLVETQYF. Written as DNA, the CDR3 is TGTGCCAGCAGCTTCGGGCTAGTTGAGACCCAGTACTTC. This sequence joins TRBV7-8 and TRBJ2-5, with unresolved D. Germline CDR1 and CDR2: SGHVS and FQNEAQ. This CDR3 spans 13 amino acids. The ends were cut back, 3 bases at V and 5 bases at J, with 10 bases in the middle.

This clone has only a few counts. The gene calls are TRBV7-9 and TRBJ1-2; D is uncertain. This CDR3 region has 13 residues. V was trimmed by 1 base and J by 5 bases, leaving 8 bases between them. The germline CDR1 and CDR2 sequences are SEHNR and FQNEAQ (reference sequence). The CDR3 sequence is CASSLVTSYGYTF. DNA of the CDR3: TGTGCCAGCAGCTTAGTAACAAGTTATGGCTACACCTTC.

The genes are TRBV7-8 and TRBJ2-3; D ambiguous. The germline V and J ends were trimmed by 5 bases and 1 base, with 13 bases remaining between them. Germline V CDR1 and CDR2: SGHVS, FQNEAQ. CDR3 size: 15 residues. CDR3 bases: TGTGCCAGCAGCCCCCATTATCAGGGCACAGATACGCAGTATTTT. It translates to CASSPHYQGTDTQYF.

The CDR3 coding sequence is TGTGCCAGTAGTATGGGGGTCGAGCAGTACTTC. Amino acid sequence: CASSMGVEQYF. V usage is TRBV19 and J usage is TRBJ2-7, with D possibly being TRBD1 or TRBD2 (5 bases each). V was clipped by 3 bases and J by 6 bases, with 6 bases between them. The germline V gene encodes CDR1 LNHDA and CDR2 SQIVND (reference sequence). The CDR3 extends over 11 amino acids.

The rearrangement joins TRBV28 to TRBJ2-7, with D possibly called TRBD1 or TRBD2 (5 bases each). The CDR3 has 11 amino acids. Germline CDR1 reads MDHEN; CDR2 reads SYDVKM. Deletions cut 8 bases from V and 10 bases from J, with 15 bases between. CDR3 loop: CASGDEGSQYF. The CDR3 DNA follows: TGTGCCAGCGGGGACGAGGGCAGCCAGTACTTC.

The CDR3: CASSQLGAADTQYF. The CDR3 nucleotides read TGTGCCAGCAGCCAACTAGGTGCCGCAGATACGCAGTATTTT. The V call is TRBV6-6, the J call TRBJ2-3; D might be TRBD2 (5 bases). V was shortened by 6 bases and J by 4 bases, with 14 bases between the two germline ends. Germline V gene data show CDR1 as MNHNY and CDR2 as SVGAGI (reference sequence). The CDR3 consists of 14 residues.

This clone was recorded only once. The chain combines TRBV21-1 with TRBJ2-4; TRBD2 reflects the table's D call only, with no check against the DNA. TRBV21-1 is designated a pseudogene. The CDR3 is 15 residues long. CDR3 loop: CASSAGGDTRNIQYF. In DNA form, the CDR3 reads TGTGCCAGCAGCGCTGGGGGGGACACGAGGAACATTCAGTACTTC.

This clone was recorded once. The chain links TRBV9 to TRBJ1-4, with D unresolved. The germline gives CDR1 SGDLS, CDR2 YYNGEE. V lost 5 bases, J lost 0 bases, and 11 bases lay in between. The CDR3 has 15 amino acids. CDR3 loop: CASSRTGATNEKLFF. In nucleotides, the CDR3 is TGTGCCAGCAGTAGGACGGGAGCAACTAATGAAAAACTGTTTTTT.

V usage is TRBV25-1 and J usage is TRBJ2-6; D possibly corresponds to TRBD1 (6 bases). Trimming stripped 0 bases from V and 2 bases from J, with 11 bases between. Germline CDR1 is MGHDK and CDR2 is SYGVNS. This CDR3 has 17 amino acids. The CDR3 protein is CASSEYKGDAGANVLTF. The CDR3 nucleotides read TGTGCCAGCAGTGAATATAAGGGGGATGCTGGGGCCAACGTCCTGACTTTC.

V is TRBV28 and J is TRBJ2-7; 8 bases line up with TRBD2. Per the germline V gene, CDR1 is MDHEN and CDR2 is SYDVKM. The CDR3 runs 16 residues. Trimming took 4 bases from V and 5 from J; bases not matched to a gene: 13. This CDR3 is CASSSGGTGLGNEQYF. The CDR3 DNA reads TGTGCCAGCAGTTCGGGGGGGACCGGCCTGGGGAACGAGCAGTACTTC.

CDR3 amino acids: CASRPTQDLSYEQYF. DNA for the CDR3: TGTGCCAGCAGGCCCACACAGGATCTCTCCTACGAGCAGTACTTC. The genes are TRBV6-5 and TRBJ2-7, with a tentative D call TRBD1 (5 bases). The CDR3 has 15 amino acids. CDR1 is MNHEY, CDR2 SVGAGI, per germline. The V end lost 6 bases, the J end lost 0 bases, and 15 bases lay between the germline ends.

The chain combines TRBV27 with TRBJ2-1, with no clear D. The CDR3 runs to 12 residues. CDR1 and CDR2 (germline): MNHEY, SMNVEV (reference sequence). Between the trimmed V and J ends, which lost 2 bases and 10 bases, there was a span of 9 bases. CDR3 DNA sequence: TGTGCCAGCAGTTTACCCCCCGGGGAGCAGTTCTTC. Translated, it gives CASSLPPGEQFF.

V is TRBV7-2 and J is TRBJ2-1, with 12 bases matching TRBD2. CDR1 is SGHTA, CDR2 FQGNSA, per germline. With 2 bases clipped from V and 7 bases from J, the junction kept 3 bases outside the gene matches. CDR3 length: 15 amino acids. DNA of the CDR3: TGTGCCAGCAGCTTAAGGCTAGCGGGGGGGAATGAGCAGTTCTTC. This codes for CASSLRLAGGNEQFF.

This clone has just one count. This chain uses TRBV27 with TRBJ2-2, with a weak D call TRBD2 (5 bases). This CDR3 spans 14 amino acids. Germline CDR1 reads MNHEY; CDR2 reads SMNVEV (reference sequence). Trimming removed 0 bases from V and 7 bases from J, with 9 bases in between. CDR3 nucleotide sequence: TGTGCCAGCAGTTTATCGTGGAGCGGCGGGGAGCTGTTTTTT. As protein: CASSLSWSGGELFF.

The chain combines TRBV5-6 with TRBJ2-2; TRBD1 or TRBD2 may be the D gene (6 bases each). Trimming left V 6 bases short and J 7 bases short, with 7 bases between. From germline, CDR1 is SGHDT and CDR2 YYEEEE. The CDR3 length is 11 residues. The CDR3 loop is CASKGGGELFF. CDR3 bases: TGTGCCAGCAAGGGGGGCGGGGAGCTGTTTTTT.

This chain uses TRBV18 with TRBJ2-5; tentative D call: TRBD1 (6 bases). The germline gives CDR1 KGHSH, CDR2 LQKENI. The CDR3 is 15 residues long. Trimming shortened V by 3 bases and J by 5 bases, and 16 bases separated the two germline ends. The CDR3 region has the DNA TGTGCCAGCTCACCGATACAGGGACGTTCGGAGACCCAGTACTTC. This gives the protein CASSPIQGRSETQYF.

The CDR3 loop is CASSQTSGSYEQYF. As DNA, the CDR3 is TGTGCCAGCAGCCAGACTAGCGGGAGTTACGAGCAGTACTTC. The chain couples TRBV7-2 to TRBJ2-7; 12 nucleotides match TRBD2. The CDR3 totals 14 residues. Germline V gene lookup returns CDR1 SGHTA and CDR2 FQGNSA. V was clipped by 5 bases and J by 4 bases; unmatched bases: 3.

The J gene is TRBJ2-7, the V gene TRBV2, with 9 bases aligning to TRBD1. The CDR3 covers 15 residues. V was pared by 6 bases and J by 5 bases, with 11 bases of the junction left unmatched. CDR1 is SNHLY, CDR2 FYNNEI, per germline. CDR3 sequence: CASSDPGQGTNEQYF. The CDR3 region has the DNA TGTGCCAGCAGCGACCCGGGACAGGGAACGAACGAGCAGTACTTC.

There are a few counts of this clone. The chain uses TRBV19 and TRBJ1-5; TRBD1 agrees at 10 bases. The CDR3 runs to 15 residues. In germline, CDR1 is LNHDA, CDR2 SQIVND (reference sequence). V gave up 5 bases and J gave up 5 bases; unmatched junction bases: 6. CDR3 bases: TGTGCCAGTAGTGTATGGGGGACAGGGGATCAGCCCCAGCATTTT. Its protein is CASSVWGTGDQPQHF. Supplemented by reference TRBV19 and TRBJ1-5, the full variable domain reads DGGITQSPKYLFRKEGQNVTLSCEQNLNHDAMYWYRQDPGQGLRLIYYSQIVNDFQKGDIAEGYSVSREKKESFPLTVTSAQKNPTAFYLCASSVWGTGDQPQHFGDGTRLSIL.

CDR3 sequence (DNA): TGCAGCGCTGGGCGGGGGGGCGCGTACGAGCAGTACTTC. Protein: CSAGRGGAYEQYF. This chain connects TRBV29-1 to TRBJ2-7, with TRBD2 matching over 9 bases. V shed 7 bases, J shed 4 bases, and the junction held 8 bases outside the gene matches. CDR3 size: 13 residues. Germline CDR1 is SQVTM and CDR2 is ANQGSEA.

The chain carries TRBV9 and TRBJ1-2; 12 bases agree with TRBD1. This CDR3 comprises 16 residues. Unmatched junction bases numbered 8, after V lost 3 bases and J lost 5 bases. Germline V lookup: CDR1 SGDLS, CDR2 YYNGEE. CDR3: CASSDQGQGAGYGYTF. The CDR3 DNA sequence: TGTGCCAGCAGCGACCAGGGACAGGGGGCCGGGTATGGCTACACCTTC. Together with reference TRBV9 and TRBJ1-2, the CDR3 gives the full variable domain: DSGVTQTPKHLITATGQRVTLRCSPRSGDLSVYWYQQSLDQGLQFLIQYYNGEERAKGNILERFSAQQFPDLHSELNLSSLELGDSALYFCASSDQGQGAGYGYTFGSGTRLTVV.

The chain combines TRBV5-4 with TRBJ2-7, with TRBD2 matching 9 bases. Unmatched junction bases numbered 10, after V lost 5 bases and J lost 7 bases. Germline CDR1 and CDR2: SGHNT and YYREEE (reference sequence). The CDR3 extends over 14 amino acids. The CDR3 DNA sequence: TGTGCCAGCAGAGCGGCGGGAGGGTCGGAGGAGCAGTACTTC. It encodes CASRAAGGSEEQYF. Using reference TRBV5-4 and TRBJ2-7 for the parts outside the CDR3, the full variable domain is ETGVTQSPTHLIKTRGQQVTLRCSSQSGHNTVSWYQQALGQGPQFIFQYYREEENGRGNFPPRFSGLQFPNYSSELNVNALELDDSALYLCASRAAGGSEEQYFGPGTRLTVT.